The 18 T cell receptor beta chains presented below share a single source sample, sequenced in a study of OX40 agonist ivuxolimab in advanced cancers. The method was immunoSEQ multiplex PCR; TCRdb's version includes in-frame clones alone and lacks a portion of them. The sample has about 65,000 clones, over 75% seen once; the top ten hold less than 0.4%. Material: CD4+ or CD8+ T cells sorted from blood, obtained in a trial of the OX40 agonist ivuxolimab. The source is an adult with an advanced solid tumor such as melanoma, head and neck, liver or kidney cancer.

The chain recombines TRBV7-6 with TRBJ1-1, with TRBD1 as a possible D gene (5 bases). Trimming pared 0 bases from V and 1 base from J, leaving 12 bases between. The CDR3 extends over 16 amino acids. Per the germline V gene, CDR1 is SGHVS and CDR2 is FNYEAQ. The CDR3: CASSLATGPQNTEAFF. The CDR3 region has the DNA TGTGCCAGCAGCTTAGCAACGGGACCCCAGAACACTGAAGCTTTCTTT.

The V and J genes are TRBV19 and TRBJ1-6, with 9 bases that match TRBD1. Per the germline V gene, CDR1 is LNHDA and CDR2 is SQIVND (reference sequence). V shed 4 bases and J 0 bases; nucleotides not matched to a gene: 7. The CDR3 has 18 amino acids. The CDR3 DNA reads TGTGCCAGTAGTAAACAGGGGGCGACGAGCTCCTATAATTCACCCCTCCACTTT. This sequence encodes CASSKQGATSSYNSPLHF.

CDR3 in amino acids: CASSSSPPSREMNDRGGDEQYF. The CDR3 region has the DNA TGCGCCAGCAGCTCCTCCCCACCATCCCGGGAGATGAACGACAGGGGGGGAGACGAGCAGTACTTC. This chain links TRBV5-1 with TRBJ2-7; 9 nucleotides match TRBD1. This CDR3 spans 22 amino acids. The germline V gene encodes CDR1 SGHRS and CDR2 YFSETQ. J lost 5 bases, V lost 3 bases, and 30 bases had no gene match.

This chain uses TRBV7-2 with TRBJ2-4; 10 bases map to TRBD1. Trimming removed 1 base from V and 4 bases from J; junction bases left unmatched: 4. The CDR3 is 16 residues long. Germline V gives CDR1 SGHTA, CDR2 FQGNSA. The CDR3 loop reads CASSLGQGAFKNIQYF. In DNA, the CDR3 is TGTGCCAGCAGCTTAGGACAGGGGGCTTTTAAAAACATTCAGTACTTC.

The chain carries TRBV7-8 and TRBJ1-4; possible D gene TRBD1, 5 bases. The germline CDR1 and CDR2 sequences are SGHVS and FQNEAQ. Between the trimmed V and J ends, which lost 1 base and 10 bases, there was a span of 7 bases. This CDR3 has 12 amino acids. The CDR3 DNA is TGTGCCAGCAGCTTAGGGGGGGGAAAACTGTTTTTT. It is translated as CASSLGGGKLFF.

The rearrangement uses TRBV5-6 and TRBJ2-5; a possible D gene is TRBD2 (5 bases). CDR1 and CDR2 from the germline V gene are SGHDT and YYEEEE. V lost 2 bases and J lost 2, with 13 bases in between. This CDR3 spans 15 amino acids. This CDR3 is CASSFVGTGQETQYF. CDR3 sequence (DNA): TGTGCCAGCAGCTTCGTGGGAACGGGACAAGAGACCCAGTACTTC. The full variable domain, with the rest looked up from reference TRBV5-6 and TRBJ2-5, is DAGVTQSPTHLIKTRGQQVTLRCSPKSGHDTVSWYQQALGQGPQFIFQYYEEEERQRGNFPDRFSGHQFPNYSSELNVNALLLGDSALYLCASSFVGTGQETQYFGPGTRLLVL.

In this sample, this clone turned up once. The J gene is TRBJ1-5, the V gene TRBV2, with TRBD1 as a possible D gene (6 bases). Trimming stripped 1 base from V and 6 bases from J, with 7 bases between. This CDR3 contains 13 residues. Germline loops: CDR1 SNHLY, CDR2 FYNNEI. The CDR3 nucleotides are TGTGCCAGCAGTGAAGTGGGGGCTCAGCCCCAGCATTTT. The encoded protein is CASSEVGAQPQHF.

Only a few counts were recorded for this clone. V gene TRBV6-1 combines with J gene TRBJ1-2; a possible D gene is TRBD1 (5 bases). The CDR3 contains 15 residues. Trimming stripped 6 bases from V and 1 base from J, with 15 bases between. Germline assignment: CDR1 MNHNS and CDR2 SASEGT. CDR3 loop: CASRVGAGFNYGYTF. The DNA of the CDR3 is TGTGCCAGCAGAGTTGGGGCAGGATTTAACTATGGCTACACCTTC.

The chain recombines TRBV19 with TRBJ1-1; a weak D match, TRBD1 (5 bases). The CDR3 totals 15 residues. Germline lookup yields CDR1 LNHDA and CDR2 SQIVND (reference sequence). The V end was cut by 4 bases, the J end by 1 base, with 13 bases between. The CDR3 nucleotides are TGTGCCAGTAGTAACCCCGGGGGACCGAACACTGAAGCTTTCTTT. This translates into CASSNPGGPNTEAFF.

Regarding this clone: The same CDR3 can be traced to other DNA sequences in this sample. This chain connects TRBV5-1 to TRBJ1-6; the D gene is possibly TRBD1 (6 bases). Germline V gene data show CDR1 as SGHRS and CDR2 as YFSETQ. V dropped 0 bases and J dropped 10 bases, with 14 bases sitting between them. This CDR3 is built from 15 residues. The CDR3 nucleotides are TGCGCCAGCAGCTTGGGTGGGCAGGGGAACTCACCCCTCCACTTT. Translating it yields CASSLGGQGNSPLHF. Full variable domain (missing parts from reference TRBV5-1 and TRBJ1-6): KAGVTQTPRYLIKTRGQQVTLSCSPISGHRSVSWYQQTPGQGLQFLFEYFSETQRNKGNFPGRFSGRQFSNSRSEMNVSTLELGDSALYLCASSLGGQGNSPLHFGNGTRLTVT.

The V call is TRBV19, the J call TRBJ1-2; TRBD1 is a possible D gene (6 bases). The CDR3 length is 16 residues. Germline V gene lookup returns CDR1 LNHDA and CDR2 SQIVND (reference sequence). V lost 7 bases to trimming and J lost 3 bases, with 21 bases between them. In DNA, the CDR3 is TGTGCCAGTAAATCACCGGGACAACCCCTCGACTATGGCTACACCTTC. Translated: CASKSPGQPLDYGYTF.

As to this clone: Its ends do not fully match the called genes, so a read error is possible. The gene calls are TRBV30 and TRBJ1-1; no clear D gene. From germline, CDR1 is GTSNPN and CDR2 SVGIG (reference sequence). The CDR3 length is 13 residues. The CDR3 is CARSLGWRPEAFF. CDR3 sequence (DNA): TGTGCCCGGAGTCTCGGATGGCGACCTGAAGCTTTCTTT.

In this sample, this clone turned up a few times. The chain joins TRBV11-2 to TRBJ1-1; the D is unclear. Trimming shortened V by 5 bases and J by 1 base, and 11 bases separated the two germline ends. There are 14 residues in the CDR3. From germline, CDR1 is SGHAT and CDR2 FQNNGV. The CDR3 protein is CASSDGRRNTEAFF. DNA of the CDR3: TGTGCCAGCAGCGACGGACGTAGGAACACTGAAGCTTTCTTT.

The rearrangement uses TRBV5-4 and TRBJ2-1; 7 bases line up with TRBD1. Per germline, CDR1 SGHNT and CDR2 YYREEE (reference sequence). The length of the CDR3 is 15 residues. V trimming: 1 base; J trimming: 8 bases; junction bases outside the gene matches: 9. The chain's CDR3 is CASSLTRGPSDEQFF. In DNA form, the CDR3 reads TGTGCCAGCAGCTTGACGAGGGGGCCCTCGGATGAGCAGTTCTTC. The full variable domain, in which reference TRBV5-4 and TRBJ2-1 provide the parts outside the CDR3, is ETGVTQSPTHLIKTRGQQVTLRCSSQSGHNTVSWYQQALGQGPQFIFQYYREEENGRGNFPPRFSGLQFPNYSSELNVNALELDDSALYLCASSLTRGPSDEQFFGPGTRLTVL.

V usage is TRBV11-2 and J usage is TRBJ1-1; D unresolved. The V gene's germline CDR1 is SGHAT and CDR2 FQNNGV. CDR3 length: 11 amino acids. The V end was cut by 6 bases, the J end by 5 bases, with 7 bases between. DNA for the CDR3: TGTGCCAGCAGAAGTGTAACTGAAGCTTTCTTT. Protein product: CASRSVTEAFF.

The chain carries TRBV30 and TRBJ2-7; 7 bases fit TRBD1. Germline V gives CDR1 GTSNPN, CDR2 SVGIG (reference sequence). Trimming at V came to 5 bases and at J to 6 bases, leaving 7 bases not matched to a gene. This CDR3 has 12 amino acids. CDR3 in amino acids: CAWRQGPIEQYF. DNA of the CDR3: TGTGCCTGGCGACAGGGACCCATCGAGCAGTACTTC.

V usage is TRBV7-2 and J usage is TRBJ2-5; D possibly corresponds to TRBD1 (7 bases). V shed 1 base and J shed 2 bases, with 14 bases lying between them. CDR1 is SGHTA and CDR2 is FQGNSA in the germline V gene. This CDR3 is built from 16 residues. The CDR3 sequence: CASSLGGGGGQETQYF. CDR3 DNA: TGTGCCAGCAGCTTAGGAGGAGGGGGCGGACAAGAGACCCAGTACTTC.

The J gene is TRBJ1-5, the V gene TRBV4-1; 8 bases fit TRBD1. The V segment lost 1 base and the J segment 6 bases; nucleotides outside the gene matches: 14. Germline CDR1 reads MGHRA; CDR2 reads YSYEKL. There are 18 residues in the CDR3. CDR3 sequence (DNA): TGCGCCAGCAGCCAAGTTGGGACAGGAATGGCCTCGAGTCAGCCCCAGCATTTT. This gives the protein CASSQVGTGMASSQPQHF.